This T cell receptor (beta chain) was recorded in a study of T-cell memory formation after mild COVID-19. The sample holds many counts of this clonotype. The antigen is not known. The J segment lost 0 bases and the V segment lost 3 bases, leaving 8 bases of the junction unmatched. Germline V gene sequence: CDR1 KGHSH, CDR2 LQKENI. This CDR3 is built from 17 residues. General study points: Clones contracting day 15 to 85 were balanced CD4/CD8; later expanders leaned CD4+.

TCRdb used MiXCR to reprocess the 5' RACE reads, holding one entry per CDR3 protein. The sample includes 300,000 to 400,000 distinct CDR3 sequences, around 28% of them seen just once. Sequencing used PBMCs or a T cell subset sorted from them (not recorded which). The chain carries TRBV18 and TRBJ2-1; 7 nucleotides agree with TRBD2. This receptor was obtained from an adult woman who had mild COVID-19 (a few samples of this study predate the infection). Cell type and time point are not known. The CDR3: CASSPLFRGDSYNEQFF. The DNA for the CDR3 is TGTGCCAGCTCACCTTTATTTCGGGGGGACTCCTACAATGAGCAGTTCTTC. Based on the CDR3 plus reference TRBV18 and TRBJ2-1, the full variable domain is NAGVMQNPRHLVRRRGQEARLRCSPMKGHSHVYWYRQLPEEGLKFMVYLQKENIIDESGMPKERFSAEFPKEGPSILRIQQVVRGDSAAYFCASSPLFRGDSYNEQFFGPGTRLTVL.